These 32 T cell receptor beta chains originate from one sample sequenced in a study of regulatory T cells in long-lasting Graves disease. Regarding time point: newly diagnosed GD, antithyroid drugs for less than 3 months. PBMCs provided the RNA from which the TCR library was made. Construction of the TCR beta libraries employed iRepertoire HTBI primers in conjunction with Arm-PCR of CDR3 regions. Using its own MiXCR run on the multiplex PCR reads, TCRdb lists one record per CDR3 protein. The sample yields 500,000 or so distinct CDR3 sequences, more than 15% seen once. This sample also belongs to another study, concerning T cells in Graves' hyperthyroidism and ophthalmopathy.

The source was peripheral blood mononuclear cells (PBMCs), collected at new diagnosis, from a patient treated with antithyroid drugs. Every receptor here comes from a woman aged 35 to 60 with Graves disease.

As to this clonotype: This may come from a read error, since a much larger clone is one base off. The missing conserved phenylalanine or tryptophan at the end of this CDR3 makes a read error likely. The CDR3 region is CASSLGGTSGGAYNEQFS. The CDR3 nucleotides read TGTGCCAGCAGCTTAGGAGGGACTAGCGGGGGGGCCTACAATGAGCAGTTCTCC. The chain employs TRBV11-2 and TRBJ2-1, with 16 bases fitting TRBD2. Germline V gene sequence: CDR1 SGHAT, CDR2 FQNNGV. The V and J ends lost 1 base and 2 bases, in that order; junction bases with no gene match: 2. The CDR3 length is 18 residues.

The chain is built from TRBV7-3 and TRBJ1-2; 8 bases align to TRBD1. The V gene end was trimmed by 0 bases and the J gene end by 6 bases; junction bases not matched to a gene: 3. This CDR3 spans 14 amino acids. Germline CDR1 and CDR2: SGHTA and FQGTGA. The CDR3 DNA reads TGTGCCAGCAGCTTAACTACACAGGGGGATGGCTACACCTTC. It encodes CASSLTTQGDGYTF. Using reference TRBV7-3 and TRBJ1-2 for the parts outside the CDR3, the full variable domain is GAGVSQTPSNKVTEKGKYVELRCDPISGHTALYWYRQSLGQGPEFLIYFQGTGAADDSGLPNDRFFAVRPEGSVSTLKIQRTERGDSAVYLCASSLTTQGDGYTFGSGTRLTVV.

This chain links TRBV4-1 with TRBJ1-5; no firm D call. V gave up 1 base and J gave up 7 bases, with 5 bases separating them. The CDR3 is 12 residues long. Per germline, CDR1 MGHRA and CDR2 YSYEKL. Here the CDR3 reads CASSQGAQPQHF. CDR3 DNA sequence: TGCGCCAGCAGCCAAGGGGCCCAGCCCCAGCATTTT.

In its sample, this clonotype was seen many times. This rearrangement joins TRBV6-5 to TRBJ2-2; 12 bases are shared with TRBD2. Germline assignment: CDR1 MNHEY and CDR2 SVGAGI. V lost 2 bases, J lost 3 bases, and 13 bases stayed unmatched. The length of the CDR3 is 20 residues. CDR3 sequence reads: CASSYASSGGASSDTGELFF. CDR3 coding DNA: TGTGCCAGCAGTTACGCCTCTAGCGGGGGGGCATCCTCCGACACCGGGGAGCTGTTTTTT.

This clonotype was observed at least ten times. The V and J genes are TRBV12-3 or TRBV12-4 and TRBJ1-1, with TRBD1 matching over 8 bases. V was clipped by 4 bases and J by 5 bases; unmatched bases: 12. CDR3 size: 16 residues. The CDR3 coding sequence is TGTGCCAGCAGTTCAGCAATTGGACAGGGAGGGACTGAAGCTTTCTTT. Its protein is CASSSAIGQGGTEAFF.

This chain joins TRBV6-9 and TRBJ2-5; D ambiguous. Germline assignment: CDR1 MNHGY and CDR2 SVAAGI. This CDR3 has 13 amino acids. Trimming removed 7 bases from V and 2 bases from J, with 11 bases in between. Written as DNA, the CDR3 is TGTGCCAGCAATTACTTGCCGCAAGAGACCCAGTACTTC. This encodes CASNYLPQETQYF.

The chain links TRBV27 to TRBJ2-1; D remains ambiguous. Per the germline V gene, CDR1 is MNHEY and CDR2 is SMNVEV (reference sequence). Trimming stripped 6 bases from V and 6 bases from J, with 6 bases between. The CDR3 is 11 amino acids. The CDR3 spells CASRDLNEQFF. The DNA for the CDR3 is TGTGCCAGCAGGGACCTCAATGAGCAGTTCTTC.

This clonotype was counted ten times or more. V usage is TRBV7-9 and J usage is TRBJ2-7, with 12 bases aligning to TRBD2. V shed 4 bases, J shed 2 bases, and the junction held 3 bases outside the gene matches. The CDR3 is 15 residues long. Germline loops: CDR1 SEHNR, CDR2 FQNEAQ (reference sequence). CDR3 DNA: TGTGCCAGCAGCTCAAGGACTAGCGGGGCCTACGAGCAGTACTTC. This translates into CASSSRTSGAYEQYF. Drawing the rest from reference TRBV7-9 and TRBJ2-7, the complete variable domain is DTGVSQNPRHKITKRGQNVTFRCDPISEHNRLYWYRQTLGQGPEFLTYFQNEAQLEKSRLLSDRFSAERPKGSFSTLEIQRTEQGDSAMYLCASSSRTSGAYEQYFGPGTRLTVT.

There are many counts of this clonotype. The chain couples TRBV20-1 to TRBJ2-1, with D maybe TRBD2 (6 bases). Germline assignment: CDR1 DFQATT and CDR2 SNEGSKA (reference sequence). This CDR3 comprises 15 residues. Trimming removed 5 bases from V and 2 bases from J, with 16 bases in between. The CDR3 bases are TGCAGTGCTCACCCCATTGCGGGAACCTACAATGAGCAGTTCTTC. Amino acid sequence: CSAHPIAGTYNEQFF.

This clonotype was recorded many times. The V and J genes are TRBV11-2 and TRBJ2-5; 11 bases align to TRBD2. This CDR3 is 15 amino acids long. The trim removed 5 bases at V and 4 bases at J, leaving 6 bases unmatched. The germline gives CDR1 SGHAT, CDR2 FQNNGV. CDR3 nucleotide sequence: TGTGCCAGCAGCCTAGCGGGGGGCCCCTTAGAGACCCAGTACTTC. This gives the protein CASSLAGGPLETQYF.

The genes are TRBV19 and TRBJ1-6, with unresolved D. This CDR3 spans 14 amino acids. Germline V gives CDR1 LNHDA, CDR2 SQIVND (reference sequence). V was cut by 5 bases and J by 7 bases, with 12 bases left in between. CDR3 nucleotide sequence: TGTGCCAGTAGTCCTGGATTAGGGAATTCACCCCTCCACTTT. Its protein is CASSPGLGNSPLHF.

This clonotype came up many times. The chain is built from TRBV28 and TRBJ2-5, with TRBD1 as a possible D gene (5 bases). CDR3 size: 13 residues. Germline-derived CDR1 and CDR2 are MDHEN and SYDVKM. The ends were cut back, 4 bases at V and 5 bases at J, with 11 bases in the middle. This CDR3 is CASSSGRLETQYF. The CDR3, as DNA: TGTGCCAGCAGTTCAGGGCGGTTGGAGACCCAGTACTTC.

In this sample, this clonotype turned up a few times. This chain links TRBV5-1 with TRBJ2-3; D gene uncertain. The CDR3 covers 15 residues. Germline V gene sequence: CDR1 SGHRS, CDR2 YFSETQ. The V end lost 0 bases, the J end lost 0 bases, and 8 bases lay between the germline ends. CDR3 in amino acids: CASSLVAASTDTQYF. The CDR3 DNA sequence: TGCGCCAGCAGCTTGGTGGCAGCTAGCACAGATACGCAGTATTTT.

This clonotype was recorded at least ten times. This rearrangement joins TRBV3-1 to TRBJ1-6, with D perhaps matching TRBD1 (6 bases). The CDR3 extends over 17 amino acids. Germline loops: CDR1 LGHDT, CDR2 YNNKEL (reference sequence). Trimming took off 0 bases at V and 4 bases at J, with 13 bases between the two ends. The CDR3 here is CASSQDRGGQYNSPLHF. The CDR3 DNA follows: TGTGCCAGCAGCCAAGATAGAGGGGGGCAGTATAATTCACCCCTCCACTTT.

This clonotype was seen many times. This chain links TRBV13 with TRBJ2-3; TRBD1 matches at 7 bases. The CDR3 spans 14 residues. The germline CDR1 and CDR2 sequences are PRHDT and FYEKMQ (reference sequence). Losses at the gene ends were 8 bases for V and 2 bases for J; bases not matched to a gene: 7. CDR3 in amino acids: CASRQGYNTDTQYF. The CDR3 DNA follows: TGTGCCAGCCGACAGGGTTATAACACAGATACGCAGTATTTT. Using reference TRBV13 and TRBJ2-3 for the parts outside the CDR3, the full variable domain is AAGVIQSPRHLIKEKRETATLKCYPIPRHDTVYWYQQGPGQDPQFLISFYEKMQSDKGSIPDRFSAQQFSDYHSELNMSSLELGDSALYFCASRQGYNTDTQYFGPGTRLTVL.

This clonotype was seen many times. The chain combines TRBV3-1 with TRBJ1-3, with TRBD1 matching over 10 bases. The V and J ends lost 1 base and 0 bases, in that order; junction bases with no gene match: 6. Germline CDR1 is LGHDT and CDR2 is YNNKEL (reference sequence). The CDR3 has 18 residues. The CDR3 protein is CASSQAGTGATSGNTIYF. The CDR3 coding sequence is TGTGCCAGCAGCCAAGCCGGGACAGGGGCGACCTCTGGAAACACCATATATTTT.

The gene calls are TRBV3-1 and TRBJ2-1, with a weak D call TRBD2 (6 bases). The CDR3 runs 17 residues. The V gene lost 1 base and the J gene lost 0 bases, with 13 bases spanning the gap. Germline V CDR1 and CDR2: LGHDT, YNNKEL (reference sequence). Here the CDR3 reads CASSQGRAGSSYNEQFF. The CDR3 DNA reads as TGTGCCAGCAGCCAAGGCAGGGCGGGGAGCTCCTACAATGAGCAGTTCTTC.

Many counts were recorded for this clonotype. The rearrangement links TRBV12-3 or TRBV12-4 to TRBJ1-5, with D tentatively TRBD1 (6 bases). Trimming took off 7 bases at V and 1 base at J, with 11 bases between the two ends. CDR3 length: 14 residues. DNA for the CDR3: TGTGCCAGCAACACCGGACAGAGCAATCAGCCCCAGCATTTT. Translating gives CASNTGQSNQPQHF.

The sample holds many counts of this clonotype. This rearrangement joins TRBV5-6 to TRBJ2-1; TRBD1 matches at 8 bases. The CDR3 runs 16 residues. Germline CDR1 SGHDT, CDR2 YYEEEE. The V gene end was trimmed by 3 bases and the J gene end by 0 bases; junction bases not matched to a gene: 5. This CDR3 reads CASSYDRGLSYNEQFF. The CDR3, as DNA: TGTGCCAGCAGCTATGACAGGGGTCTCTCCTACAATGAGCAGTTCTTC.

At least ten counts were recorded for this clonotype. The junction shows a germline mismatch at one end, possibly a read error. The chain has TRBV6-5 and TRBJ2-7; D unresolved. Germline CDR1 is MNHEY and CDR2 is SVGAGI. The CDR3 is 11 residues long. CDR3 protein: CASSYKGYTLF. In DNA form, the CDR3 reads TGTGCCAGCAGTTACAAGGGCTACACGCTTTTC.

About this clonotype itself: As the CDR3 is not closed by the conserved phenylalanine or tryptophan, this likely results from a read error. The gene calls are TRBV12-3 or TRBV12-4 and TRBJ1-1; 8 nucleotides agree with TRBD1. The CDR3 is made up of 12 amino acids. The J segment lost 4 bases and the V segment lost 5 bases, leaving 0 bases of the junction unmatched. The CDR3 region is CASSDRGTEAFL. DNA of the CDR3: TGTGCCAGCAGTGACAGGGGCACTGAAGCTTTCCTT.

The genes are TRBV6-1 and TRBJ2-5; D unclear. The germline V gene has CDR1 MNHNS and CDR2 SASEGT. Trimming left V 8 bases short and J 2 bases short, with 9 bases between. This CDR3 has 12 amino acids. The CDR3 here is CASQGRQETQYF. The CDR3 DNA reads as TGTGCCAGCCAAGGACGTCAAGAGACCCAGTACTTC.

This clonotype was counted between two and nine times. This sequence joins TRBV27 and TRBJ1-2, with D possibly TRBD1 on 6 matching bases. V was trimmed by 10 bases and J by 4 bases, leaving 16 bases between them. Germline CDR1 MNHEY, CDR2 SMNVEV (reference sequence). The CDR3 runs to 13 residues. The CDR3 DNA is TGTGCCACCGCCTCAGGGGTGGGCTATGGCTACACCTTC. The encoded protein is CATASGVGYGYTF.

A few counts support this clonotype. The CDR3 loop is CAWSIQVNAEAFF. The CDR3 nucleotides are TGTGCCTGGAGTATCCAGGTTAACGCTGAAGCTTTCTTT. The rearrangement joins TRBV30 to TRBJ1-1; D is uncertain. CDR1 GTSNPN and CDR2 SVGIG come from the germline V gene (reference sequence). The CDR3 runs 13 residues. The germline V and J ends were trimmed by 2 bases and 6 bases, with 13 bases remaining between them.

Many counts were recorded for this clonotype. The chain carries TRBV5-1 and TRBJ1-2, with D possibly matching TRBD1 (6 bases). The CDR3 covers 15 residues. Trimming took off 0 bases at V and 1 base at J, with 10 bases between the two ends. CDR1 SGHRS and CDR2 YFSETQ come from the germline V gene. In DNA form, the CDR3 reads TGCGCCAGCAGCTTGGAAGTAGGGGGTAACTATGGCTACACCTTC. Its protein is CASSLEVGGNYGYTF.

This clonotype came up many times. V usage is TRBV19 and J usage is TRBJ1-5; the D is unclear. Germline CDR1 LNHDA, CDR2 SQIVND (reference sequence). Trimming cost V 3 bases and J 0 bases, with 3 bases left between them. The CDR3 has 13 amino acids. CDR3 loop: CASSMGSNQPQHF. CDR3 sequence (DNA): TGTGCCAGTAGTATGGGTAGCAATCAGCCCCAGCATTTT.

The chain combines TRBV7-8 with TRBJ2-3; possible D gene TRBD1, 6 bases. V was pared by 3 bases and J by 0 bases, with 10 bases between. CDR1 and CDR2 from the germline V gene are SGHVS and FQNEAQ. The CDR3 is 15 amino acids. DNA of the CDR3: TGTGCCAGCAGCTTCGACAGGACTAGCACAGATACGCAGTATTTT. Translating gives CASSFDRTSTDTQYF.

In DNA form, the CDR3 reads TGCAGTGCTAGGGCGGGGTCAACAAAGAATGAGCAGTTCTTC. This gives the protein CSARAGSTKNEQFF. The chain links TRBV20-1 to TRBJ2-1, with D perhaps TRBD2 (6 bases). CDR1 and CDR2 (germline): DFQATT, SNEGSKA (reference sequence). Deletions cut 3 bases from V and 7 bases from J, with 16 bases between. This CDR3 has 14 amino acids.

On this clonotype itself: This clone may be a read error of a much larger clone one base away. The chain combines TRBV28 with TRBJ1-1; D call uncertain. The V end was cut by 2 bases, the J end by 1 base, with 8 bases between. CDR1 is MDHEN and CDR2 is SYDVKM in the germline V gene. This CDR3 is 14 amino acids long. Here the CDR3 DNA reads TGTGCCAGCAGTTTACGAATGCCGAACACTGAAGCTTTCTTT. It encodes CASSLRMPNTEAFF.

A remark on this clonotype: This likely comes from a read error, as the CDR3 has no conserved phenylalanine or tryptophan at its end. The V call is TRBV28, the J call TRBJ2-1, with D unclear. Germline CDR1 reads MDHEN; CDR2 reads SYDVKM. V lost 5 bases and J 7 bases, leaving 6 bases between the germline ends. The CDR3 has 11 residues. DNA for the CDR3: TGTGCCAGCAGTCCATTAAATGAGCAGTTCTCC. This sequence encodes CASSPLNEQFS.

This clonotype was counted only a few times. The chain links TRBV25-1 to TRBJ2-5; possibly TRBD1 or TRBD2 for D (5 bases each). V shed 1 base and J shed 3 bases, with 15 bases lying between them. CDR1 is MGHDK, CDR2 SYGVNS, per germline. The CDR3 is made up of 16 amino acids. Written as DNA, the CDR3 is TGTGCCAGCAGTGAATGGCGGGCCGCCAGGGAAGAGACCCAGTACTTC. This sequence encodes CASSEWRAAREETQYF.

This clonotype showed up just a few times. The chain employs TRBV12-3 or TRBV12-4 and TRBJ1-1; D is undetermined. Trimming removed 8 bases from V and 5 bases from J, with 12 bases in between. CDR3 length: 12 amino acids. CDR3 residues: CASRTQVTEAFF. The CDR3 DNA sequence: TGTGCCAGCCGGACTCAGGTGACTGAAGCTTTCTTT.